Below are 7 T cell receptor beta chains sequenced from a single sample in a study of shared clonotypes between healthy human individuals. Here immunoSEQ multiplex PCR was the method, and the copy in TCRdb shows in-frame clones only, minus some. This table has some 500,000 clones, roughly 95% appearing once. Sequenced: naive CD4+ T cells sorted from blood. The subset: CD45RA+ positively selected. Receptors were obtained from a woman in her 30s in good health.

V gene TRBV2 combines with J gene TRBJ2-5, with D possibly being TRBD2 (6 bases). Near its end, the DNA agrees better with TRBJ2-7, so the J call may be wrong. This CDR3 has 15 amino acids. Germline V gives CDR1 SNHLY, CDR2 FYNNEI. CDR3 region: CASRALLARDYEQYF. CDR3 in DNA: TGTGCCAGCAGGGCCCTCCTAGCGCGAGACTACGAGCAGTACTTC.

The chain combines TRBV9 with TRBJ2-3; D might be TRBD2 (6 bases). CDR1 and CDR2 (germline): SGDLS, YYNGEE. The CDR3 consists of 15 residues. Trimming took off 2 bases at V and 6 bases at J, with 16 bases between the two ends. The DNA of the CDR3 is TGTGCCAGCAGCGTCCAGCGGCTGGAGGGGGATACGCAGTATTTT. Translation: CASSVQRLEGDTQYF. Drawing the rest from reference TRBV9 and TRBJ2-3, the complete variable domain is DSGVTQTPKHLITATGQRVTLRCSPRSGDLSVYWYQQSLDQGLQFLIQYYNGEERAKGNILERFSAQQFPDLHSELNLSSLELGDSALYFCASSVQRLEGDTQYFGPGTRLTVL.

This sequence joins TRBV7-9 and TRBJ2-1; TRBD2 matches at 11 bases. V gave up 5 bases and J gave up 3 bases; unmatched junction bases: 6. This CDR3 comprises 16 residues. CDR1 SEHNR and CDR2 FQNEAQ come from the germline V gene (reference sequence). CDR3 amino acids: CASSARTSGSYNEQFF. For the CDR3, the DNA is TGTGCCAGCAGCGCACGAACTAGCGGGAGCTACAATGAGCAGTTCTTC.

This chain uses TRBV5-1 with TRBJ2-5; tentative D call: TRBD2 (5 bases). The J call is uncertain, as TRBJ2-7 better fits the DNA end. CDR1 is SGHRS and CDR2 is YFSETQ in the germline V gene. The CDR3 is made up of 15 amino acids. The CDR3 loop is CASSRKTWGDYEQYF. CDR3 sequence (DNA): TGCGCCAGCAGCCGTAAAACCTGGGGAGACTACGAGCAGTACTTC.

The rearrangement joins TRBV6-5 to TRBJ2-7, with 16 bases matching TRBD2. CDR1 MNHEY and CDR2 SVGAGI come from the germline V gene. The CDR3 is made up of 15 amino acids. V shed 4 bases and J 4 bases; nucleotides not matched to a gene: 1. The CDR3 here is CASSLGLAGGYEQYF. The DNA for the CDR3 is TGTGCCAGCAGTTTGGGACTAGCGGGAGGGTACGAGCAGTACTTC.

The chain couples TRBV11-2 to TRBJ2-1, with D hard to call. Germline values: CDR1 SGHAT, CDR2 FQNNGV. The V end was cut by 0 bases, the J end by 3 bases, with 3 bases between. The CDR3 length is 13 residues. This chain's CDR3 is CASSLEFYNEQFF. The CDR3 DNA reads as TGTGCCAGCAGCTTAGAATTCTACAATGAGCAGTTCTTC.

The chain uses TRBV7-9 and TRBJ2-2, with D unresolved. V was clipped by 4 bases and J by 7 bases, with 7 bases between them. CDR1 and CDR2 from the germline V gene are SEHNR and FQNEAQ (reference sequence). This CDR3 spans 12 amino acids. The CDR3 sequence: CASSSGFGELFF. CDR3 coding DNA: TGTGCCAGCAGCTCCGGGTTCGGGGAGCTGTTTTTT.